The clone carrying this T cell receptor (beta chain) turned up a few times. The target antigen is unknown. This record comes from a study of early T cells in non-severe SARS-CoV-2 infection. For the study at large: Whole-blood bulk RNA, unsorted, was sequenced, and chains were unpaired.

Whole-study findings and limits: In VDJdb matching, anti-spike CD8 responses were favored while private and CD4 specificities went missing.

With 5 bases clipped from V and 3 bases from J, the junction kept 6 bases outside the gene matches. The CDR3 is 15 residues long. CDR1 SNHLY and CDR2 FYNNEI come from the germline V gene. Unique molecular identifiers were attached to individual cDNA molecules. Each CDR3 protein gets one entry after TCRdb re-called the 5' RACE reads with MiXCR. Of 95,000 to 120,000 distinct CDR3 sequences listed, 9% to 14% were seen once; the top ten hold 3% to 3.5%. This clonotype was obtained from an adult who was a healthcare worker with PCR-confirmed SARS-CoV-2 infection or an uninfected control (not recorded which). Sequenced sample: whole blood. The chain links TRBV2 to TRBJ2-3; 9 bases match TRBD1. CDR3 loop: CASSSGTGMTDTQYF. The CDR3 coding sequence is TGTGCCAGCAGTTCCGGGACAGGGATGACAGATACGCAGTATTTT.